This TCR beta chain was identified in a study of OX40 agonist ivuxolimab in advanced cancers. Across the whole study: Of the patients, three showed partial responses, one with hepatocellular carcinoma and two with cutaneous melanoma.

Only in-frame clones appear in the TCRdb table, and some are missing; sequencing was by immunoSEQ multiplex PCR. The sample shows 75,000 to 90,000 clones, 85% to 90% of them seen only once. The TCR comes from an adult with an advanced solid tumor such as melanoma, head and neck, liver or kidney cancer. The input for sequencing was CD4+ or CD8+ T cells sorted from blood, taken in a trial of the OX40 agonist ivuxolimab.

CDR3 sequence (DNA): TGTGCCAGCAGGGCTAGCGGCACAGATACGCAGTATTTT. It is translated as CASRASGTDTQYF. The gene calls are TRBV6-1 and TRBJ2-3; a weak D match, TRBD2 (6 bases). Trimming stripped 6 bases from V and 1 base from J, with 8 bases between. The germline V gene has CDR1 MNHNS and CDR2 SASEGT. The CDR3 spans 13 residues.